This TCR beta chain is drawn from a study of quantifying T cell responses using KT2 cells. In the study overall: cDNA was made from DNase-treated RNA using alpha and beta constant primers. Overall study findings and caveats: Counts of KT2 alpha and beta sequences rose linearly with the number of KT2 cells added.

Each cDNA got a UMI-containing oligo ligated at its 3' end. The first PCR ran 4 to 5 cycles with an equimolar RC1.1 and RC1.2 beta primer mix. TCRdb analysed the UMI-ligation and nested PCR reads with MiXCR anew, one entry per CDR3 protein. The sample yields 25,000 to 35,000 distinct CDR3 sequences, under 7.5% seen once. On this clonotype itself: Its antigen is unidentified.

Germline CDR1 GTSNPN, CDR2 SVGIG (reference sequence). CDR3 size: 13 residues. Specimen: PBMCs spiked with cells of the T cell clone KT2. This rearrangement joins TRBV30 to TRBJ1-6, with D tentatively TRBD1 (6 bases). This TCR came from a human donor. The CDR3 loop is CAYTGTNTSPLHF. In DNA, the CDR3 is TGTGCTTACACCGGGACAAATACCTCACCCCTCCACTTT. Full variable domain (remainder filled in from reference TRBV30 and TRBJ1-6): SQTIHQWPATLVQPVGSPLSLECTVEGTSNPNLYWYRQAAGRGLQLLFYSVGIGQISSEVPQNLSASRPQDRQFILSSKKLLLSDSGFYLCAYTGTNTSPLHFGNGTRLTVT.